The text below deals with one T cell receptor beta chain. This specimen belongs to a study of shared clonotypes between healthy human individuals. Background on the study: Per-donor plates numbered three CD4 naive, three CD4 memory, two CD8 naive and one CD8 memory.

TCRdb's table, derived via immunoSEQ multiplex PCR, lists solely in-frame clones and lacks some. The sample contains roughly 2.4 million clones, around 95% of which appear only once. Germline CDR1 and CDR2: WSHSY and SAAADI. This CDR3 contains 16 residues. V lost 3 bases to trimming and J lost 3 bases, with 18 bases between them. The sample was naive CD4+ T cells sorted from blood. Subset here: CD45RA+ positively selected. The origin of this receptor is a man in his late teens or twenties in good health. V is TRBV10-2 and J is TRBJ2-7; D is unresolved. Written as DNA, the CDR3 is TGCGCCAGCAGTGAATCCTGGGCCCTCACGGACTACGAGCAGTACTTC. This encodes CASSESWALTDYEQYF.